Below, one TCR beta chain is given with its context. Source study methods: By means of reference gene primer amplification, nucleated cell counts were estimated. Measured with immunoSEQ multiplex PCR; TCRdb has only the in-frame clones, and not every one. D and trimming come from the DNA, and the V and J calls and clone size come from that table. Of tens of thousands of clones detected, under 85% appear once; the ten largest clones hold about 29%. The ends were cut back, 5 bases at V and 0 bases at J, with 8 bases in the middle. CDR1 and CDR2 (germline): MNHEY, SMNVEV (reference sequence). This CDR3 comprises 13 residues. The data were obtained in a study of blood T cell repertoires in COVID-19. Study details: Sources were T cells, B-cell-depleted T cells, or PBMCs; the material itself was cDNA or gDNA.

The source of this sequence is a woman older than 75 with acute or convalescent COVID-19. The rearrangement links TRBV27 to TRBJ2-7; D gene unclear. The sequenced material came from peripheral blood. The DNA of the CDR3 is TGTGCCAGCAGTACACAGAGCTCCTACGAGCAGTACTTC. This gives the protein CASSTQSSYEQYF.